A selection of T cell receptor beta chains follows, all from one sample in a study of blood T cell repertoires in COVID-19. Data came from immunoSEQ multiplex PCR; TCRdb stores just in-frame clones and leaves some out. This table holds about 42,000 clones, approximately 85% found once. Sequencing input: peripheral blood. These receptors came from a woman in her 70s in a cohort sampled during active COVID-19. CDR3s include the opening cysteine and the closing phenylalanine or tryptophan. D genes are given only for firm matches. Expanded clones get a size class; other rows say once, few or many, or leave the size out.

V gene,J gene,D gene,clone size,CDR3 protein,CDR3 DNA
TRBV11-2,TRBJ2-3,.,few,CASSSGDTQYF,TGTGCCAGCAGCTCGGGAGATACGCAGTATTTT
TRBV7-4,TRBJ2-7,TRBD2,.,CASSFSGAYEQYF,TGTGCCAGCAGCTTCAGCGGGGCCTACGAGCAGTACTTC
TRBV3-1/TRBV3-2,TRBJ1-1,TRBD1,medium-sized,CASSRTGGARTEAFF,TGTGCCAGCAGCCGGACAGGGGGCGCCCGCACTGAAGCTTTCTTT
TRBV28,TRBJ2-7,TRBD1,few,CASSFVGQGGEQYF,TGTGCCAGCAGTTTTGTAGGACAGGGTGGCGAGCAGTACTTC
TRBV2,TRBJ1-2,TRBD1,.,CASSDTGGAVLYGYTF,TGTGCCAGCAGTGATACAGGGGGAGCCGTTCTCTATGGCTACACCTTC
TRBV5-1,TRBJ2-7,TRBD2,.,CASSLNLAGGMSEQYF,TGCGCCAGCAGCTTGAATCTAGCGGGAGGAATGAGCGAGCAGTACTTC
TRBV6-5,TRBJ1-4,.,.,CASRQSRPNEKLFF,TGTGCCAGCCGACAGTCCCGACCCAATGAAAAACTGTTTTTT
TRBV27,TRBJ1-5,.,.,CASSLTGTRQYNQPQHF,TGTGCCAGCAGTTTAACTGGGACAAGACAATACAATCAGCCCCAGCATTTT
TRBV4-1,TRBJ1-6,.,.,CASSQESPGNNSPLHF,TGCGCCAGCAGCCAAGAATCACCGGGAAATAATTCACCCCTCCACTTT
TRBV18,TRBJ2-2,TRBD2,.,CASSPGTSGSAGELFF,TGTGCCAGCTCACCTGGGACTAGCGGGAGCGCCGGGGAGCTGTTTTTT
TRBV6-5,TRBJ2-5,TRBD2,.,CASSYAAAGGRETQYF,TGTGCCAGCAGTTACGCCGCAGCGGGAGGAAGAGAGACCCAGTACTTC
TRBV19,TRBJ1-2,TRBD1,few,CASRPGQGRGYTF,TGTGCCAGTCGACCGGGACAGGGGAGAGGCTACACCTTC
TRBV6-1,TRBJ2-1,TRBD2,.,CASSESGGGGSYEQFF,TGTGCCAGCAGTGAATCCGGCGGGGGAGGGTCGTATGAGCAGTTCTTC
TRBV3-1/TRBV3-2,TRBJ2-2,.,.,CASSNREIVAGELFF,TGTGCCAGCAGCAACAGGGAAATTGTGGCCGGGGAGCTGTTTTTT
TRBV10-3,TRBJ2-7,TRBD1,.,CAISEPGGREQYF,TGTGCCATCAGTGAGCCAGGGGGCAGGGAGCAGTACTTC
TRBV5-1,TRBJ2-1,TRBD2,.,CGSAGEGNEQFF,TGCGGCTCAGCGGGAGAAGGCAATGAGCAGTTCTTC
TRBV6-6,TRBJ2-7,.,.,CASRLRTGYEQYF,TGTGCCAGCAGACTTAGAACGGGATACGAGCAGTACTTC